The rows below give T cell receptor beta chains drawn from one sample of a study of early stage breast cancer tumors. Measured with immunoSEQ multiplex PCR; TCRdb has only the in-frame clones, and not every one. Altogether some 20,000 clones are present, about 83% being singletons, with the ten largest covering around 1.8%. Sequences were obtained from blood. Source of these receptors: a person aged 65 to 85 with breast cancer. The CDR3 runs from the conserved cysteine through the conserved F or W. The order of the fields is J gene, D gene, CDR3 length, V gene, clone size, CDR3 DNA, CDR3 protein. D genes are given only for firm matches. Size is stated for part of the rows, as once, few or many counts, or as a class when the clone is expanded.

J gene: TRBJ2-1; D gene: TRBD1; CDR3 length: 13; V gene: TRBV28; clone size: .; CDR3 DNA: TGTGCCAGCACCCAGGGGGTATACAATGAGCAGTTCTTC; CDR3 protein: CASTQGVYNEQFF
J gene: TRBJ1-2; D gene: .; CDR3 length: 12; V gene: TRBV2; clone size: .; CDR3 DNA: TGTGCCAGCAGTGAAGTACGGTCGAGCTACACCTTC; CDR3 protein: CASSEVRSSYTF
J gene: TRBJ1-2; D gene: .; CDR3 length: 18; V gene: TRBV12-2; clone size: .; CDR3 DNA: TGTGCAAGTCGCCCGGGACGACAGGGGGAAAATTTAAACTATGGCTACACCTTC; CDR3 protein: CASRPGRQGENLNYGYTF
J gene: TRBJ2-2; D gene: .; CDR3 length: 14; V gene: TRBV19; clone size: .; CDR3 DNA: TGTGCCAGTAGTAGACAGAAATTTACCGGGGAGCTGTTTTTT; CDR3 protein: CASSRQKFTGELFF
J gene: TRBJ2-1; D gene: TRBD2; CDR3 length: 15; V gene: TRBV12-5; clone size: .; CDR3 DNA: TGTGCTAGTGGTACCGCCGGGACTAGCGTCCATGAGCAGTTCTTC; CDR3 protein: CASGTAGTSVHEQFF
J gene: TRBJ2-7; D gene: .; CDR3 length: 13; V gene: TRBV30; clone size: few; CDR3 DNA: TGTGCCTGGAGTGTACTGATCTCCTACGAGCAGTACTTC; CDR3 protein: CAWSVLISYEQYF
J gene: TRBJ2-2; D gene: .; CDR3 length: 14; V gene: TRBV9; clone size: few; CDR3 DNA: TGTGCCAGCAATCGAATAGCGAACACCGGGGAGCTGTTTTTT; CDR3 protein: CASNRIANTGELFF
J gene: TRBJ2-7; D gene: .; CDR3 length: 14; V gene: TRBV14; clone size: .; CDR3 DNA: TGTGCCAGCAGCCAAGTATCCCCCCGGGACGAGCAGTACTTC; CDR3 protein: CASSQVSPRDEQYF
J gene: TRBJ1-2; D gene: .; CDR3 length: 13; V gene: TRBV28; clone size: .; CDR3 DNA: TGTGCCAGCAGGCCCCGGGGGTCAGGCGGCTACACCTTC; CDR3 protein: CASRPRGSGGYTF
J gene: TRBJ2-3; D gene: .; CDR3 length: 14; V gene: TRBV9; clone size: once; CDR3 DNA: TGTGCCAGCAGCGTAGCTAGCATCGCAGATACGCAGTATTTT; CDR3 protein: CASSVASIADTQYF
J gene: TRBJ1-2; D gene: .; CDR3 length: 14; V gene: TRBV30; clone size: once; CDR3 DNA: TGTGCCTGGAGTGTCCCGGGGGTAGACTATGGCTACACCTTC; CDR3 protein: CAWSVPGVDYGYTF
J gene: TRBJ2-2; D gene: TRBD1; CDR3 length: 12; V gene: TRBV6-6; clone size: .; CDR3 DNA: TGTGCCAGCAGTTACCCATCGACAGGGATGTTTTTT; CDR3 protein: CASSYPSTGMFF
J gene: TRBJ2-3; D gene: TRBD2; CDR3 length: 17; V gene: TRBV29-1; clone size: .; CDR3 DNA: TGCAGCGTTGAAGATCGGGGACTAGCGGACCGCACAGATACGCAGTATTTT; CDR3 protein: CSVEDRGLADRTDTQYF
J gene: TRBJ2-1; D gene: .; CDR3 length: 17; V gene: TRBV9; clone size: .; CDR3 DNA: TGTGCCAGCAGCGTAGGGGTTAGCGCCGACCCCTACAATGAGCAGTTCTTC; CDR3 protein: CASSVGVSADPYNEQFF
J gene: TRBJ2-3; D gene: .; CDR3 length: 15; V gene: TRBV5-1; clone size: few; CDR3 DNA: TGCGCCAGCAGCTTGGGCGCGTACTACACAGATACGCAGTATTTT; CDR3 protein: CASSLGAYYTDTQYF
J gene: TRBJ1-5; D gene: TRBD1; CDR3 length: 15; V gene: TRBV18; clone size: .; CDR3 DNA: TGTGCCAGCTCAGGACAGGGGGCAAGCAATCAGCCCCAGCATTTT; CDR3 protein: CASSGQGASNQPQHF
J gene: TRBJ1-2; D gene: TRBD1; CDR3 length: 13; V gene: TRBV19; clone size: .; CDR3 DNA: TGTGCCAGTAGTATAGTGACAGGGATCGGCTACACCTTC; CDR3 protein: CASSIVTGIGYTF
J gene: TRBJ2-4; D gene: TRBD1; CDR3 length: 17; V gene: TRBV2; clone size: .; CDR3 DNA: TGTGCCAGCAGTGCCAGGACAGGGGATAAGGCCAAAAACATTCAGTACTTC; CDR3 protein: CASSARTGDKAKNIQYF
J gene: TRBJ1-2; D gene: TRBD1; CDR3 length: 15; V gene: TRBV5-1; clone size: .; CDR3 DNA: TGCGCCAGCAGCGGAACCGGGACAGGGAACGATGGCTACACCTTC; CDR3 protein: CASSGTGTGNDGYTF
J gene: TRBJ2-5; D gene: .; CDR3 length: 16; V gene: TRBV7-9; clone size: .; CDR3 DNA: TGTGCCAGCAGCTTTAGACAGCAATCTTACCAAGAGACCCAGTACTTC; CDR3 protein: CASSFRQQSYQETQYF
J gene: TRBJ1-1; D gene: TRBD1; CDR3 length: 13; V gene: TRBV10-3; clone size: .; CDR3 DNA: TGTGCCACCCAGGGGGCGAGGAACACTGAAGCTTTCTTT; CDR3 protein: CATQGARNTEAFF
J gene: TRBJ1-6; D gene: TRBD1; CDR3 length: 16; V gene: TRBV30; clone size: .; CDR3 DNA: TGTGCCTGGGGGACCGGGACAGCCTCCTGGAATTCACCCCTCCACTTT; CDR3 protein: CAWGTGTASWNSPLHF
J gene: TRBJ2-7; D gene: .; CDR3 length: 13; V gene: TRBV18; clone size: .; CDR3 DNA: TGTGCCAGCTCCGAGGGTACGATTCTCGAGCAGTACTTC; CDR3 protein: CASSEGTILEQYF
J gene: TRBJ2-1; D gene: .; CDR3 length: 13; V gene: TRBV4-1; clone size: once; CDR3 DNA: TGCGCCAGCAGCTCCTGGAGCGGCAATGAGCAGTTCTTC; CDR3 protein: CASSSWSGNEQFF
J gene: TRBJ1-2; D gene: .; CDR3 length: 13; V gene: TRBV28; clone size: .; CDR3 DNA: TGTGCCAGCAGTTGGACAGCGAAATATGGCTACACCTTC; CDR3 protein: CASSWTAKYGYTF
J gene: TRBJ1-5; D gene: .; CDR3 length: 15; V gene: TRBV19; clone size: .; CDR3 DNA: TGTGCCAGTAGTATAGATGGGGCAGACAATCAGCCCCAGCATTTT; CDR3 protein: CASSIDGADNQPQHF
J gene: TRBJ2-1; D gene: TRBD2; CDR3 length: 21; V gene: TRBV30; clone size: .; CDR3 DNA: TGTGCCTGGAGCAGGTTCCAACTAGCGGGGGGCGAGAGGAGCTCCTACAATGAGCAGTTCTTC; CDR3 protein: CAWSRFQLAGGERSSYNEQFF
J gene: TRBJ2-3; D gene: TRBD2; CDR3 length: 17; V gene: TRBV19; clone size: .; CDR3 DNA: TGTGCCAGTAGTATCCTTCGACTAGCGGGGGGCACAGATACGCAGTATTTT; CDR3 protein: CASSILRLAGGTDTQYF
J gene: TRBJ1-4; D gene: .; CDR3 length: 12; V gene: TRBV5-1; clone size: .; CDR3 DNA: TGCGCCAGCAGCTTGGAAACAGGGCGACTGTTTTTT; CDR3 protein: CASSLETGRLFF
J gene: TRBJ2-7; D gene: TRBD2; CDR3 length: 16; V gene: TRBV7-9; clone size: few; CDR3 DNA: TGTGCCAGCAGCCGTACTAGCGGGTGGATGTCATACGAGCAGTACTTC; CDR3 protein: CASSRTSGWMSYEQYF
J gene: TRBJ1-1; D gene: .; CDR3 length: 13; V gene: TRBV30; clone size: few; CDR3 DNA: TGTGCCTGGAGAGCCGTCGGGGGTGCTGAAGCTTTCTTT; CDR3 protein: CAWRAVGGAEAFF
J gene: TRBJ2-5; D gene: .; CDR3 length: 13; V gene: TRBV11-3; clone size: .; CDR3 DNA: TGTGCCAGCAGCCCCGGGAACCAAGAGACCCAGTACTTC; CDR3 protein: CASSPGNQETQYF
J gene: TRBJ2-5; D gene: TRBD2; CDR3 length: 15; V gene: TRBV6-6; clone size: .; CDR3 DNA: TGTGCCAGCAGACAAAGCGGGGGACCTCAAGAGACCCAGTACTTC; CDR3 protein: CASRQSGGPQETQYF
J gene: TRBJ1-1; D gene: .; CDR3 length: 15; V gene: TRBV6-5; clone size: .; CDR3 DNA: TGTGCCAGCAGTTACTCGAGCCAGGGGATCACTGAAGCTTTCTTT; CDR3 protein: CASSYSSQGITEAFF
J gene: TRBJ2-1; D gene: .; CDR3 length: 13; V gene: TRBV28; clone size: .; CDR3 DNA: TGTGCCAGCAGTTCCGGACAGATCAATGAGCAGTTCTTC; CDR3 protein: CASSSGQINEQFF
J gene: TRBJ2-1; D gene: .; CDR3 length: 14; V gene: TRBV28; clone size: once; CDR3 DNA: TGTGCCAGCAACTCCAGGGTATCCTACAATGAGCAGTTCTTC; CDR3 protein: CASNSRVSYNEQFF
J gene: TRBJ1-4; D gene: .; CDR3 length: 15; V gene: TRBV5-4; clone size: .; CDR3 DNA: TGTGCCAGCAGCCCTACTGGGGCAGGCGAAGAAAAACTGTTTTTT; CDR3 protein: CASSPTGAGEEKLFF
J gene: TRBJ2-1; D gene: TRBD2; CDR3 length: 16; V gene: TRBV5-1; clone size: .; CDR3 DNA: TGCGCCAGCAGCTTGGGGCCAGCGGGGGCGTACAATGAGCAGTTCTTC; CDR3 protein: CASSLGPAGAYNEQFF
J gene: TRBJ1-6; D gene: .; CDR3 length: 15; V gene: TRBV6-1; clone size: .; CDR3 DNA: TGTGCCAGCACCCCTAGCGGTGGCTATAATTCACCCCTCCACTTT; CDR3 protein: CASTPSGGYNSPLHF
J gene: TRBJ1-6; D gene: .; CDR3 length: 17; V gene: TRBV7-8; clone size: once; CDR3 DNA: TGTGCCAGCAGCTTAGCCGGCGGTCTCGGAATTAATTCACCCCTCCACTTT; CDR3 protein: CASSLAGGLGINSPLHF
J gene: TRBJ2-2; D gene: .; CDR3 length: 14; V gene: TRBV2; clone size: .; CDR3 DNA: TGTGCCAGCGTGGATGTCAGGGTTTCCGGGGAGCTGTTTTTT; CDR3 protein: CASVDVRVSGELFF
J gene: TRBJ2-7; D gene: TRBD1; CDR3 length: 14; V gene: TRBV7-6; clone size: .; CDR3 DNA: TGTGCCAGCAGCCCTACCGTACAGGGGTACGAGCAGTACTTC; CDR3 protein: CASSPTVQGYEQYF
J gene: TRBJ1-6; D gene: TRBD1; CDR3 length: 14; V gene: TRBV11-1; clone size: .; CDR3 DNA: TGTGCCAGCAGTGTCGGGACAGTCGGATCACCCCTCCACTTT; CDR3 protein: CASSVGTVGSPLHF
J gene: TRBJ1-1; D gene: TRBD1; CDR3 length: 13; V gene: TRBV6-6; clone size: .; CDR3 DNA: TGTGCCAGCTACAGGGGCTCGGGTACTGAAGCTTTCTTT; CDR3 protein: CASYRGSGTEAFF
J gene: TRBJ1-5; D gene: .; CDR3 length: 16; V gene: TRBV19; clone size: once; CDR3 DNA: TGTGCCAGTAGTATAGCCCGGACAATTAGCAATCAGCCCCAGCATTTT; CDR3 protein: CASSIARTISNQPQHF
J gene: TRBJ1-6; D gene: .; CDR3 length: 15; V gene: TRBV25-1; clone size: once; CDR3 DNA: TGTGCCAGCAGTCCGTCGGCGGGGGTTAATTCACCCCTCCACTTT; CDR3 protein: CASSPSAGVNSPLHF
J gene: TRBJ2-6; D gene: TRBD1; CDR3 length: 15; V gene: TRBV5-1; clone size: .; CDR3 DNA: TGCGCCAGCGGGACAGTTCCCTCTGGGGCCAACGTCCTGACTTTC; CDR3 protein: CASGTVPSGANVLTF
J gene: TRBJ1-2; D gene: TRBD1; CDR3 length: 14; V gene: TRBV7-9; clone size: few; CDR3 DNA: TGTGCCAGCAGCTCCCTTTCGACAGGGGATGGCTACACCTTC; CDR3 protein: CASSSLSTGDGYTF
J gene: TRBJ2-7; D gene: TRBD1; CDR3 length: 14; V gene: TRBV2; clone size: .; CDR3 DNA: TGTGCCAGCAGTGGGTTGACAGGGGCGTACGAGCAGTACTTC; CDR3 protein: CASSGLTGAYEQYF
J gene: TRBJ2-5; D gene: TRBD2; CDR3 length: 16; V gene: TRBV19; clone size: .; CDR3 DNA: TGTGCCAGTAGTTCCCGTCAGCGGGGGGGCTTAGAGACCCAGTACTTC; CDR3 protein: CASSSRQRGGLETQYF
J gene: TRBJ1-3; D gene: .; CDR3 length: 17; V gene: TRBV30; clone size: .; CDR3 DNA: TGTGCCTGGAGGACCGGGACATACACTAGCTCTGGAAACACCATATATTTT; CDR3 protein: CAWRTGTYTSSGNTIYF
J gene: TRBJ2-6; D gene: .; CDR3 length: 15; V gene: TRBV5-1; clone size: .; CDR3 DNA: TGCGCCAGTAGCTTGATAGTCTCTGGGGCCAACGTCCTGACTTTC; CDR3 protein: CASSLIVSGANVLTF
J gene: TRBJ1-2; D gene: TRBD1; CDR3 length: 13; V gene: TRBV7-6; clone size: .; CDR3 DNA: TGTGCCAGCAGCTTTGAACAGGGGTATGGCTACACCTTC; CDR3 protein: CASSFEQGYGYTF
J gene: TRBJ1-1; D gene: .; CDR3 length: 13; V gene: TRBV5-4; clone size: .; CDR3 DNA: TGTGCCAGCAGCTTCGAGGGAAGAACTGAAGCTTTCTTT; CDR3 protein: CASSFEGRTEAFF
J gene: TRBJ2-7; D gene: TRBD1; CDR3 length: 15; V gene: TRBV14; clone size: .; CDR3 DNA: TGTGCCAGCAGCCCTGAGGGGGCCAGGGGATACGAGCAGTACTTC; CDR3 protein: CASSPEGARGYEQYF
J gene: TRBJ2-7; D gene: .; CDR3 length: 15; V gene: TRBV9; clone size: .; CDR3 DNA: TGTGCCAGCAGCCGTACCGCTACGGGGGCCTACGAGCAGTACTTC; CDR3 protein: CASSRTATGAYEQYF
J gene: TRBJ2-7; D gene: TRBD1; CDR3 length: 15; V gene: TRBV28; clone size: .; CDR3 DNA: TGTGCCAGCAGTCCCCCAGGGAAGGGGGCCAACGAGCAGTACTTC; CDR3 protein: CASSPPGKGANEQYF
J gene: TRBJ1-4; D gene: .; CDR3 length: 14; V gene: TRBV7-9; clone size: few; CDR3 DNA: TGTGCCAGCAGCGGGCCTGCAACTAATGAAAAACTGTTTTTT; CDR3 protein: CASSGPATNEKLFF
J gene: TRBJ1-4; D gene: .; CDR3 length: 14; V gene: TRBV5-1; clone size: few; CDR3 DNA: TGCGCCAGCACCTCAGGGGCAACTAATGAAAAACTGTTTTTT; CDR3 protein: CASTSGATNEKLFF
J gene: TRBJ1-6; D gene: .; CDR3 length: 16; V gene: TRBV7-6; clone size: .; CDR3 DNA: TGTGCCAGCAGCTTAGGTAGGGGCAGGGCGAATTCACCCCTCCACTTT; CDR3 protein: CASSLGRGRANSPLHF